This T cell receptor beta chain originates from a study of blood T cell repertoires in COVID-19. Overall study: From T cells, B-cell-depleted T cells, or PBMCs came the material, which was cDNA or gDNA.

Germline assignment: CDR1 MNHEY and CDR2 SVGAGI. V shed 6 bases and J shed 5 bases, with 12 bases lying between them. CDR3 length equals 13 residues. Recruited during active infection, patients (from Seattle) were subsequently followed longitudinally. Profiled with immunoSEQ multiplex PCR; TCRdb holds only in-frame clones, not every one. The sample has about 200,000 clones; 80% to 85% are singletons. This chain connects TRBV6-5 to TRBJ2-3, with D hard to call. The clonotype originates from a woman of 80 years or more with COVID-19, enrolled during active disease. Source material: peripheral blood. CDR3 DNA: TGTGCCAGCAGAGTCTCTGCAGGAGATACGCAGTATTTT. Translated: CASRVSAGDTQYF.